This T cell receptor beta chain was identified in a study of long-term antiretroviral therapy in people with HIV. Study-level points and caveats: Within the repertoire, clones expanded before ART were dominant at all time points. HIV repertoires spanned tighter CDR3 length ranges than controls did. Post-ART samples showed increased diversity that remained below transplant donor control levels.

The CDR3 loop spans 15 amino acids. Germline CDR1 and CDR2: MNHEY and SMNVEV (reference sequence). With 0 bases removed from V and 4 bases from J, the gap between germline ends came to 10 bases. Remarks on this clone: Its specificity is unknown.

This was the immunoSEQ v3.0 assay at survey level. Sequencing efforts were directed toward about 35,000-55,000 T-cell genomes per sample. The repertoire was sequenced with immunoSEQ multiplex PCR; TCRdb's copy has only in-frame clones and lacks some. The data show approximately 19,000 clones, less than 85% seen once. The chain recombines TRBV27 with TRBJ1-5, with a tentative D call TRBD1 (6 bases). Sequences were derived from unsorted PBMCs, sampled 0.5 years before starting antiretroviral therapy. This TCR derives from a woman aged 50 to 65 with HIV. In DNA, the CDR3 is TGTGCCAGCAGTTTATCACAGGGAGGAAATCAGCCCCAGCATTTT. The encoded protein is CASSLSQGGNQPQHF.